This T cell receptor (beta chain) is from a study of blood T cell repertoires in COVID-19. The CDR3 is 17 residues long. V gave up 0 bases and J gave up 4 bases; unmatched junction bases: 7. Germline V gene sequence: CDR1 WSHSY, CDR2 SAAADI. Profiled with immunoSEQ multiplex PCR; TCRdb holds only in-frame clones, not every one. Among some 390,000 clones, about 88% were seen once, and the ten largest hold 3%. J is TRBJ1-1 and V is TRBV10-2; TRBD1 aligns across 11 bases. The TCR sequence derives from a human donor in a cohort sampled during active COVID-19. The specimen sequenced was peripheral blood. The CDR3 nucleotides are TGCGCCAGCAGTGAGTCGATCGGACAGGGGGCGAGCACTGAAGCTTTCTTT. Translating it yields CASSESIGQGASTEAFF.